A single sample gave rise to the 31 T cell receptor beta chains below, sequenced in a study of response to subunit inactivated influenza vaccine. TCRdb used MiXCR to reprocess the RT-PCR reads, holding one entry per CDR3 protein. The sample holds 750,000 to 850,000 distinct CDR3 sequences; about 18% are singletons and the top ten take roughly 10%. The source material was PBMCs from blood, sampled 5 days after vaccination. These receptors were collected from a man aged 50 to 60 who received an inactivated influenza vaccine.

This clonotype was found a few times. V and J are TRBV20-1 and TRBJ2-4; 9 bases match TRBD1. V trimming: 4 bases; J trimming: 9 bases; junction bases outside the gene matches: 7. Germline V CDR1 and CDR2: DFQATT, SNEGSKA (reference sequence). This CDR3 is 13 amino acids long. The CDR3 DNA sequence: TGCAGTGCTACTCCGGGACAGGGCACCATTCAGTACTTC. This gives the protein CSATPGQGTIQYF.

The chain links TRBV7-2 to TRBJ2-5; 8 nucleotides line up with TRBD2. Per germline, CDR1 SGHTA and CDR2 FQGNSA. The trim removed 3 bases at V and 3 bases at J, leaving 21 bases unmatched. This CDR3 has 20 residues. CDR3 in amino acids: CASSFAIPRGGRGSKETQYF. The CDR3 bases are TGTGCCAGCAGCTTCGCAATACCTCGCGGGGGGCGGGGGTCTAAAGAGACCCAGTACTTC.

Regarding this clonotype: A read error may produce the germline difference seen at one junction end. V gene TRBV10-3 combines with J gene TRBJ2-7, with 7 bases identical to TRBD1. The CDR3 loop spans 16 amino acids. Germline CDR1 reads ENHRY; CDR2 reads SYGVKD. The CDR3 nucleotides read TGTGCCACAAAAGGTATCGGGACAGAGGGAACCTACGGGCAGTACTTC. Protein sequence: CATKGIGTEGTYGQYF.

The chain recombines TRBV10-3 with TRBJ2-1; TRBD2 matches 10 bases. The CDR3 is 16 residues long. Trimming at V came to 6 bases and at J to 8 bases, leaving 13 bases not matched to a gene. Germline V lookup: CDR1 ENHRY, CDR2 SYGVKD. The CDR3 sequence: CAISYPGASGGDEQFF. Written as DNA, the CDR3 is TGTGCCATCAGCTACCCGGGGGCTAGCGGGGGTGATGAGCAGTTCTTC.

This clonotype came up a few times. The rearrangement links TRBV12-3 or TRBV12-4 to TRBJ2-1; D unresolved. The CDR3 sequence is 10 residues long. Deletions cut 4 bases from V and 10 bases from J, with 5 bases between. CDR3: CASSSSEQFF. The CDR3 bases are TGTGCCAGCAGTTCCTCAGAGCAGTTCTTC.

In its sample, this clonotype was seen many times. One end of the junction varies from germline; a read error may be responsible. The gene calls are TRBV5-1 and TRBJ2-7, with 8 bases lining up with TRBD1. The CDR3 covers 14 residues. Germline loops: CDR1 SGHRS, CDR2 YFSETQ. CDR3 protein: CASSPGQGAYEQYF. The CDR3 bases are TGTGCCAGCAGCCCCGGACAGGGTGCCTACGAGCAGTACTTC.

This chain links TRBV5-1 with TRBJ1-2, with a possible D match to TRBD1 (6 bases). The ends were cut back, 0 bases at V and 7 bases at J, with 16 bases in the middle. Germline CDR1 is SGHRS and CDR2 is YFSETQ. The CDR3 is 15 residues long. CDR3 protein: CASSLAIGGPVGYTF. CDR3 DNA sequence: TGCGCCAGCAGCTTGGCCATCGGGGGGCCGGTTGGCTACACCTTC.

The CDR3 spells CASSDSPRGTYEQYF. CDR3 coding DNA: TGTGCCAGCAGCGACAGCCCTCGCGGGACGTACGAGCAGTACTTC. The V call is TRBV7-2, the J call TRBJ2-7; a weak D match, TRBD2 (6 bases). Trimming stripped 5 bases from V and 4 bases from J, with 18 bases between. The CDR3 is made up of 15 amino acids. CDR1 and CDR2 (germline): SGHTA, FQGNSA. Combining the CDR3 with reference TRBV7-2 and TRBJ2-7 gives the whole variable domain GAGVSQSPSNKVTEKGKDVELRCDPISGHTALYWYRQSLGQGLEFLIYFQGNSAPDKSGLPSDRFSAERTGGSVSTLTIQRTQQEDSAVYLCASSDSPRGTYEQYFGPGTRLTVT.

This clonotype was seen only a few times. This chain joins TRBV21-1 and TRBJ1-5. TRBV21-1 is shown as a pseudogene. The CDR3 totals 14 residues. This CDR3 is CASSKGIMNQPQHF. In nucleotides, the CDR3 is TGTGCCAGCAGCAAAGGGATTATGAATCAGCCCCAGCATTTT.

V is TRBV5-1 and J is TRBJ2-3; 15 nucleotides line up with TRBD2. Trimming took 0 bases from V and 4 from J; bases not matched to a gene: 3. The CDR3 extends over 17 amino acids. Germline V gene sequence: CDR1 SGHRS, CDR2 YFSETQ. The CDR3 bases are TGCGCCAGCAGCTTGGCCGGGACTAGCGGGGGGCCAGATACGCAGTATTTT. Translating it yields CASSLAGTSGGPDTQYF.

Only a few counts were recorded for this clonotype. The DNA of the CDR3 is TGTGCCAGCAGCGGTGTGGGGGGCGGCTATGGCTACACCTTC. It codes for CASSGVGGGYGYTF. The gene calls are TRBV7-2 and TRBJ1-2, with D perhaps TRBD1 (6 bases). CDR1 SGHTA and CDR2 FQGNSA come from the germline V gene. This CDR3 is built from 14 residues. Trimming took 5 bases from V and 4 from J, leaving 14 bases between them.

The chain uses TRBV15 and TRBJ2-1; a possible D gene is TRBD2 (7 bases). Germline V gene lookup returns CDR1 LNHNV and CDR2 YYDKDF (reference sequence). The CDR3 has 18 amino acids. The V end was cut by 3 bases, the J end by 0 bases, with 18 bases between. In nucleotides, the CDR3 is TGTGCCACCAGCAGTCTTTCAGGGGAGCGGGGCTCCTACAATGAGCAGTTCTTC. Translated, it gives CATSSLSGERGSYNEQFF.

This clonotype was counted only a few times. CDR3 DNA sequence: TGTGCCAGCAGTTTATTGGGGGAGCGAAACGAGCAGTACTTC. It yields the protein CASSLLGERNEQYF. The rearrangement uses TRBV12-3 or TRBV12-4 and TRBJ2-7; D is tentatively TRBD1 or TRBD2 (5 bases each). CDR3 size: 14 residues. V lost 2 bases to trimming and J lost 5 bases, with 13 bases between them.

CDR3 sequence reads: CSVGQGGVNTEAFF. The CDR3 DNA is TGCAGCGTTGGGCAGGGTGGGGTAAACACTGAAGCTTTCTTT. This rearrangement joins TRBV29-1 to TRBJ1-1, with a tentative D call TRBD1 (5 bases). Germline values: CDR1 SQVTM, CDR2 ANQGSEA. This CDR3 is 14 amino acids long. V was cut by 4 bases and J by 2 bases, with 14 bases left in between.

Points on this clonotype: The conserved closing phenylalanine or tryptophan is absent in this CDR3, likely reflecting a read error. J is TRBJ2-3 and V is TRBV7-2; no definite D call. V was clipped by 4 bases and J by 3 bases, with 2 bases between them. The length of the CDR3 is 11 residues. CDR1 is SGHTA, CDR2 FQGNSA, per germline. CDR3 amino acids: CASSSTDTQYY. Here the CDR3 DNA reads TGTGCCAGCAGCTCTACAGATACGCAGTATTAT.

This clonotype was observed a handful of times. The chain has TRBV7-3 and TRBJ2-1, with TRBD2 matching 14 bases. Germline V gene sequence: CDR1 SGHTA, CDR2 FQGTGA. This CDR3 is 17 amino acids long. The ends lost 5 bases at V and 9 bases at J; junction bases unmatched: 12. The DNA for the CDR3 is TGTGCCAGCAGCAAAGGGACTAGCGGGAGATATGGGGGTGAGCAGTTCTTC. As protein: CASSKGTSGRYGGEQFF.

This clonotype was counted at least ten times. The chain joins TRBV29-1 to TRBJ1-1, with D hard to call. Between the trimmed V and J ends, which lost 2 bases and 1 base, there was a span of 8 bases. Germline lookup yields CDR1 SQVTM and CDR2 ANQGSEA. CDR3 length: 13 residues. CDR3 in amino acids: CSVEQSANTEAFF. The CDR3 nucleotides are TGCAGCGTTGAACAATCCGCGAACACTGAAGCTTTCTTT.

The sample holds a few counts of this clonotype. The DNA of the CDR3 is TGTGCCACCAGTGATTTGCCTGGACAGGGGGAGACCGGGGAGCTGTTTTTT. This gives the protein CATSDLPGQGETGELFF. V usage is TRBV24-1 and J usage is TRBJ2-2; 10 nucleotides line up with TRBD1. Trimming took 0 bases from V and 5 from J; bases not matched to a gene: 5. The CDR3 length is 17 residues. Germline V gene lookup returns CDR1 KGHDR and CDR2 SFDVKD.

This clonotype showed up just a few times. The chain combines TRBV12-3 or TRBV12-4 with TRBJ2-3; D not certain. The CDR3 is made up of 15 amino acids. Trimming took off 6 bases at V and 6 bases at J, with 19 bases between the two ends. This CDR3 reads CASRSFSVGPDTQYF. In nucleotides, the CDR3 is TGTGCCAGCAGGTCATTTTCCGTCGGCCCGGATACGCAGTATTTT.

This clonotype was observed a handful of times. V gene TRBV27 combines with J gene TRBJ2-5; D could derive from TRBD1 or TRBD2 (5 bases each). The CDR3 is made up of 14 amino acids. In germline, CDR1 is MNHEY, CDR2 SMNVEV (reference sequence). V lost 4 bases and J lost 2, with 11 bases in between. CDR3 coding DNA: TGTGCCAGCAGTTCGGGACCTTATCAAGAGACCCAGTACTTC. It translates to CASSSGPYQETQYF.

Only a few counts were recorded for this clonotype. V and J are TRBV6-5 and TRBJ1-5, with D possibly TRBD1 on 6 matching bases. The germline V gene encodes CDR1 MNHEY and CDR2 SVGAGI. Trimming shortened V by 4 bases and J by 6 bases, and 13 bases separated the two germline ends. The CDR3 has 14 amino acids. The CDR3 loop is CASSSVGGRQPQHF. In nucleotides, the CDR3 is TGTGCCAGCAGTTCCGTCGGGGGCCGTCAGCCCCAGCATTTT.

The V and J genes are TRBV5-5 and TRBJ1-3, with TRBD1 matching 8 bases. Germline CDR1 reads SGHKS; CDR2 reads YYEKEE (reference sequence). The CDR3 contains 15 residues. Unmatched junction bases numbered 5, after V lost 5 bases and J lost 1 base. CDR3 nucleotide sequence: TGTGCCAGCAGTTTCACAGGGGGTTCTGGAAACACCATATATTTT. Amino acids: CASSFTGGSGNTIYF.

This clonotype was seen only a few times. The chain uses TRBV12-3 or TRBV12-4 and TRBJ2-1, with a possible D match to TRBD2 (5 bases). The CDR3 has 15 residues. Trimming pared 3 bases from V and 0 bases from J, leaving 9 bases between. The chain's CDR3 is CASSFVGSSYNEQFF. The CDR3 nucleotides read TGTGCCAGCAGTTTCGTGGGGAGCTCCTACAATGAGCAGTTCTTC.

This rearrangement joins TRBV9 to TRBJ2-1; 7 nucleotides align to TRBD2. CDR3 length: 15 residues. Germline CDR1 SGDLS, CDR2 YYNGEE. After removal of 2 bases from V and 1 base from J, the junction contained 3 bases not matched to a gene. The CDR3: CASSVGLVSYNEQFF. The CDR3 DNA sequence: TGTGCCAGCAGCGTCGGACTAGTATCCTACAATGAGCAGTTCTTC.

The rearrangement links TRBV5-4 to TRBJ2-3; 11 nucleotides agree with TRBD2. The germline gives CDR1 SGHNT, CDR2 YYREEE (reference sequence). The CDR3 totals 13 residues. Trimming cost V 9 bases and J 5 bases; bases outside gene matches: 5. Here the CDR3 reads CATHSGREDTQYF. The CDR3, as DNA: TGTGCCACTCATAGCGGGAGGGAAGATACGCAGTATTTT.

This clonotype was detected only a few times. This sequence joins TRBV27 and TRBJ2-7; D remains unclear. Trimming shortened V by 6 bases and J by 2 bases, and 14 bases separated the two germline ends. The CDR3 is 14 amino acids. Germline lookup yields CDR1 MNHEY and CDR2 SMNVEV (reference sequence). This chain's CDR3 is CASSGTKGPYEQYF. DNA for the CDR3: TGTGCCAGCAGCGGAACTAAGGGCCCCTACGAGCAGTACTTC.

The rearrangement links TRBV24-1 to TRBJ1-2; no firm D call. V dropped 5 bases and J dropped 4 bases, with 7 bases sitting between them. The V gene's germline CDR1 is KGHDR and CDR2 SFDVKD. CDR3 length: 12 amino acids. The DNA for the CDR3 is TGTGCCACCAGTGGCAGAGGCTATGGCTACACCTTC. The encoded protein is CATSGRGYGYTF.

This clonotype has a handful of counts. This chain uses TRBV4-2 with TRBJ1-6; D is unresolved. Germline CDR1 LGHNA, CDR2 YNFKEQ. Trimming left V 0 bases short and J 6 bases short, with 12 bases between. The CDR3 loop spans 16 amino acids. In nucleotides, the CDR3 is TGTGCCAGCAGCCAAGATCGCCTCGTGAGTAATTCACCCCTCCACTTT. Translation: CASSQDRLVSNSPLHF.

This chain links TRBV20-1 with TRBJ1-1; no firm D call. CDR1 is DFQATT, CDR2 SNEGSKA, per germline (reference sequence). V was cut by 3 bases and J by 1 base, with 9 bases left in between. The CDR3 extends over 13 amino acids. CDR3 residues: CSASTRQNTEAFF. The CDR3 bases are TGCAGTGCTAGTACACGACAGAACACTGAAGCTTTCTTT.

This sequence joins TRBV28 and TRBJ2-7; perhaps TRBD2 as D (7 bases). Between the trimmed V and J ends, which lost 5 bases and 2 bases, there was a span of 16 bases. Germline loops: CDR1 MDHEN, CDR2 SYDVKM. CDR3 length: 15 amino acids. CDR3 sequence (DNA): TGTGCCAGCAGTGCCGGGGGGCCCGCCGCCTACGAGCAGTACTTC. As protein: CASSAGGPAAYEQYF.

This clonotype was seen a handful of times. The chain is built from TRBV11-2 and TRBJ2-7; 9 nucleotides align to TRBD2. V shed 4 bases and J 4 bases; nucleotides not matched to a gene: 8. The length of the CDR3 is 15 residues. Germline V CDR1 and CDR2: SGHAT, FQNNGV. CDR3 sequence reads: CASSSRGSGGYEQYF. Here the CDR3 DNA reads TGTGCCAGCAGCTCCCGGGGTAGCGGGGGTTACGAGCAGTACTTC. Variable domain in full (rest from reference TRBV11-2 and TRBJ2-7): EAGVAQSPRYKIIEKRQSVAFWCNPISGHATLYWYQQILGQGPKLLIQFQNNGVVDDSQLPKDRFSAERLKGVDSTLKIQPAKLEDSAVYLCASSSRGSGGYEQYFGPGTRLTVT.